The 14 T cell receptor beta chains presented below share a single source sample, sequenced in a study of identical twins. TCRdb ran MiXCR on the 5' RACE reads and lists one entry per CDR3 protein. The sample includes about 570,000 distinct CDR3 sequences, 9.5% to 10% seen only once; the top ten take around 3%. The same specimen was also included in a second study, on yellow fever vaccine responses in identical twins.

The material sequenced was PBMCs. These receptors were taken from a woman between 18 and 29 years old in good health.

This clonotype was counted between two and nine times. This chain connects TRBV29-1 to TRBJ2-5, with D possibly called TRBD1 or TRBD2 (5 bases each). Per the germline V gene, CDR1 is SQVTM and CDR2 is ANQGSEA. V lost 6 bases and J 2 bases, leaving 13 bases between the germline ends. The CDR3 covers 13 residues. Here the CDR3 reads CSVRPGRQETQYF. CDR3 bases: TGCAGCGTGCGACCGGGACGACAAGAGACCCAGTACTTC. The full variable domain, with the rest looked up from reference TRBV29-1 and TRBJ2-5, is SAVISQKPSRDICQRGTSLTIQCQVDSQVTMMFWYRQQPGQSLTLIATANQGSEATYESGFVIDKFPISRPNLTFSTLTVSNMSPEDSSIYLCSVRPGRQETQYFGPGTRLLVL.

The chain is built from TRBV12-3 or TRBV12-4 and TRBJ2-2; 10 bases map to TRBD2. CDR3 size: 15 residues. Trimming took 1 base from V and 8 from J; bases not matched to a gene: 4. The CDR3 spells CASSLGPSGRGELFF. The CDR3 bases are TGTGCCAGCAGTTTAGGGCCTAGCGGGAGAGGGGAGCTGTTTTTT.

The chain has TRBV5-8 and TRBJ2-1; 8 bases are a match to TRBD2. This CDR3 spans 15 amino acids. Per the germline V gene, CDR1 is SGHTS and CDR2 is YDEGEE. J was trimmed by 9 bases and V by 3 bases; bases with no gene match: 11. The CDR3 bases are TGTGCCAGCAGCTCCGGGAGGGCCAGAGGTGGTGAGCAGTTCTTC. Translation gives CASSSGRARGGEQFF. Based on the CDR3 plus reference TRBV5-8 and TRBJ2-1, the full variable domain is EAGVTQSPTHLIKTRGQQATLRCSPISGHTSVYWYQQALGLGLQFLLWYDEGEERNRGNFPPRFSGRQFPNYSSELNVNALELEDSALYLCASSSGRARGGEQFFGPGTRLTVL.

The V gene is TRBV10-3, the J gene TRBJ2-5; no clear D gene. The CDR3 runs 14 residues. V dropped 1 base and J dropped 4 bases, with 10 bases sitting between them. The germline V gene encodes CDR1 ENHRY and CDR2 SYGVKD. CDR3 protein: CAISEWGARETQYF. For the CDR3, the DNA is TGTGCCATCAGTGAGTGGGGTGCAAGAGAGACCCAGTACTTC.

The J gene is TRBJ2-1, the V gene TRBV12-3 or TRBV12-4, with 13 nucleotides matching TRBD2. The junction had 8 bases not matched to a gene; V was cut back by 5 bases and J by 1 base. The CDR3 length is 18 residues. DNA of the CDR3: TGTGCCAGCAGTAAACCGGGACTAGCGGGACGGTCCTACAATGAGCAGTTCTTC. Its protein product is CASSKPGLAGRSYNEQFF.

This clonotype has a count of ten or more. The V call is TRBV12-3 or TRBV12-4, the J call TRBJ2-7, with a possible D match to TRBD2 (6 bases). Trimming shortened V by 8 bases and J by 0 bases, and 14 bases separated the two germline ends. The length of the CDR3 is 14 residues. The CDR3 sequence is CASRFSGSSYEQYF. The CDR3 bases are TGTGCCAGCCGATTTAGCGGAAGCTCCTACGAGCAGTACTTC.

This clonotype was picked up a small number of times. The V and J genes are TRBV7-3 and TRBJ2-7; TRBD1 agrees at 9 bases. V shed 1 base and J 5 bases; nucleotides not matched to a gene: 6. The germline CDR1 and CDR2 sequences are SGHTA and FQGTGA. CDR3 length: 15 amino acids. The CDR3 DNA follows: TGTGCCAGCAGCTTAAGTTGGACAGGGGTCCACGAGCAGTACTTC. This translates into CASSLSWTGVHEQYF.

This clonotype was detected only a few times. The rearrangement links TRBV25-1 to TRBJ2-1; 7 bases fit TRBD2. CDR1 MGHDK and CDR2 SYGVNS come from the germline V gene. Unmatched junction bases numbered 5, after V lost 8 bases and J lost 7 bases. The CDR3 sequence is 12 residues long. The CDR3, as DNA: TGTGCCAGCGAACTAGCGTCAAATGAGCAGTTCTTC. Amino acid sequence: CASELASNEQFF. Together with reference TRBV25-1 and TRBJ2-1, the CDR3 gives the full variable domain: EADIYQTPRYLVIGTGKKITLECSQTMGHDKMYWYQQDPGMELHLIHYSYGVNSTEKGDLSSESTVSRIRTEHFPLTLESARPSHTSQYLCASELASNEQFFGPGTRLTVL.

This clonotype was counted between two and nine times. The chain has TRBV9 and TRBJ2-1; TRBD1 agrees at 10 bases. The germline V gene has CDR1 SGDLS and CDR2 YYNGEE. The CDR3 totals 18 residues. The J segment lost 4 bases and the V segment lost 4 bases, leaving 14 bases of the junction unmatched. CDR3 sequence reads: CASSPLSVGTGVYNEQFF. DNA of the CDR3: TGTGCCAGCAGCCCCCTGAGTGTGGGGACAGGGGTTTACAATGAGCAGTTCTTC.

This clonotype was picked up many times. The rearrangement uses TRBV6-2 or TRBV6-3 and TRBJ2-6; no clear D gene. CDR1 and CDR2 from the germline V gene are MNHEY and SVGEGT. The V end lost 5 bases, the J end lost 0 bases, and 5 bases lay between the germline ends. There are 14 residues in the CDR3. This CDR3 is CASSGISGANVLTF. The DNA for the CDR3 is TGTGCCAGCAGTGGGATCTCTGGGGCCAACGTCCTGACTTTC.

This clonotype was counted at least ten times. V usage is TRBV6-5 and J usage is TRBJ2-3; D is perhaps TRBD2 (6 bases). Per germline, CDR1 MNHEY and CDR2 SVGAGI. The CDR3 covers 15 residues. Trimming shortened V by 4 bases and J by 6 bases, and 17 bases separated the two germline ends. CDR3 coding DNA: TGTGCCAGCAGTTTTGGCGGGGCCCGGAAGGATACGCAGTATTTT. Translated: CASSFGGARKDTQYF.

The V call is TRBV10-3, the J call TRBJ1-2, with D hard to call. CDR3 size: 12 residues. Deletions cut 0 bases from V and 8 bases from J, with 7 bases between. CDR1 and CDR2 (germline): ENHRY, SYGVKD. The DNA for the CDR3 is TGTGCCATCAGTGAGTCCGGGTACGGCTACACCTTC. It specifies CAISESGYGYTF.

This clonotype has at least ten counts. V usage is TRBV7-2 and J usage is TRBJ1-1; 9 positions match TRBD1. The ends lost 5 bases at V and 4 bases at J; junction bases unmatched: 8. CDR3 length: 15 amino acids. Per the germline V gene, CDR1 is SGHTA and CDR2 is FQGNSA. The CDR3 DNA follows: TGTGCCAGCAGCCAGAGGACAGGGGTGGGCACTGAAGCTTTCTTT. It specifies CASSQRTGVGTEAFF.

This chain links TRBV5-1 with TRBJ2-1; TRBD2 agrees at 13 bases. Germline CDR1 and CDR2: SGHRS and YFSETQ. The CDR3 spans 22 residues. The trim removed 2 bases at V and 0 bases at J, leaving 17 bases unmatched. This CDR3 is CASSLATSGRATAHSSYNEQFF. In nucleotides, the CDR3 is TGCGCCAGCAGCTTAGCTACTAGCGGGAGGGCCACTGCCCATAGCTCCTACAATGAGCAGTTCTTC.